This T cell receptor beta chain was sequenced during a study of shared clonotypes between healthy human individuals. Points from the study as a whole: Sharing across four donors was highest in naive CD4 (roughly 5%) and lowest in memory CD8 (around 0.4%). Naive subsets generally had larger estimated richness than memory subsets.

As regards this clone: Its antigen is not known.

Trimming stripped 3 bases from V and 5 bases from J, with 8 bases between. Germline CDR1 and CDR2: LGHNA and YNFKEQ. This CDR3 is 13 amino acids long. Libraries were prepared by immunoSEQ multiplex PCR; TCRdb keeps only in-frame clonotypes and omits some of them. The sample yields 1,100,000 or so clones, 70% to 80% seen once. The sequenced sample consisted of memory CD4+ T cells from PBMCs. As to subset: CD45RA-negative fraction. The chain links TRBV4-2 to TRBJ1-5; D unresolved. This clonotype originated in a man aged 18 to 35 in good health. Some clones in this sample may be carry-over from other donors' samples. For the CDR3, the DNA is TGTGCCAGCAGCCAGGATCAGGATCAGCCCCAGCATTTT. This sequence encodes CASSQDQDQPQHF.